The clone carrying this T cell receptor (beta chain) has at least ten counts. No antigen is known for it. TCRdb analysed the 5' RACE reads with MiXCR anew, one entry per CDR3 protein. The table lists fewer than 100,000 distinct CDR3 sequences, about 12% of them singletons. The data derive from a study of early T cells in non-severe SARS-CoV-2 infection. The CDR3 loop spans 14 amino acids. The V segment lost 1 base and the J segment 7 bases; nucleotides outside the gene matches: 6. The germline gives CDR1 GTSNPN, CDR2 SVGIG (reference sequence). Study-wide results and caveats: VDJdb-based matching was biased toward anti-spike CD8 responses and missed private and CD4 specificities.

The sequenced material came from whole blood. The chain is built from TRBV30 and TRBJ2-1, with 8 nucleotides matching TRBD2. The sequence came from an adult who was a healthcare worker with PCR-confirmed SARS-CoV-2 infection or an uninfected control (not recorded which). CDR3 region: CAWSASGQRNEQFF. The DNA of the CDR3 is TGTGCCTGGAGTGCTAGCGGGCAAAGGAATGAGCAGTTCTTC.